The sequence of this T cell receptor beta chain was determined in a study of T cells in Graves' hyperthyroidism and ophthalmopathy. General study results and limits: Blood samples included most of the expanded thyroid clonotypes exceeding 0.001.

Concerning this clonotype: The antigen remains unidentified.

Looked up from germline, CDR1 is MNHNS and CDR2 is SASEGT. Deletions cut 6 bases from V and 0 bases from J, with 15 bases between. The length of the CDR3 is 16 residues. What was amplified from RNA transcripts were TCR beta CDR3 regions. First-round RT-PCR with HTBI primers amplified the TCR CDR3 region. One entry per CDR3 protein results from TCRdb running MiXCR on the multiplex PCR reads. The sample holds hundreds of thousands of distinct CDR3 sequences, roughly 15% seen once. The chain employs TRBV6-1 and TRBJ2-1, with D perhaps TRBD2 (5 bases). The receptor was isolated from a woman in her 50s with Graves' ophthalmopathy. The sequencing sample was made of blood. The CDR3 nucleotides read TGTGCCAGCAGGAAAAAAGGACTCTCCTCCTACAATGAGCAGTTCTTC. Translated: CASRKKGLSSYNEQFF.